The 20 T cell receptor beta chains presented below share a single source sample, sequenced in a study of tumor-infiltrating lymphocytes in glioblastoma multiforme. Multiple V-beta primers and a C-beta primer amplified TCRB from RNA. Using its own MiXCR run on the multiplex PCR reads, TCRdb lists one record per CDR3 protein. The sample includes more than 10,000 distinct CDR3 sequences, 65% to 75% seen only once; the top ten take about two fifths. The sequencing input was brain tumor tissue. The source is a male donor with glioblastoma.

This clonotype was detected only once. The chain combines TRBV29-1 with TRBJ2-1, with 10 bases fitting TRBD1. The CDR3 is made up of 14 amino acids. Germline values: CDR1 SQVTM, CDR2 ANQGSEA. V lost 6 bases and J lost 6; bases outside the gene matches: 8. For the CDR3, the DNA is TGCAGCGTAAATAGGGACAGGGGCTTCAATGAGCAGTTCTTC. This gives the protein CSVNRDRGFNEQFF.

Sample share makes this clonotype medium-sized. The CDR3 loop reads CASRTGVGTNEKLFF. CDR3 sequence (DNA): TGCGCCAGCAGGACAGGGGTTGGGACTAATGAAAAACTGTTTTTT. The V gene is TRBV5-1, the J gene TRBJ1-4, with 8 bases lining up with TRBD1. In germline, CDR1 is SGHRS, CDR2 YFSETQ. The V and J ends lost 5 bases and 2 bases, in that order; junction bases with no gene match: 5. The CDR3 covers 15 residues. The variable domain in full, with the rest retrieved from reference TRBV5-1 and TRBJ1-4, is KAGVTQTPRYLIKTRGQQVTLSCSPISGHRSVSWYQQTPGQGLQFLFEYFSETQRNKGNFPGRFSGRQFSNSRSEMNVSTLELGDSALYLCASRTGVGTNEKLFFGSGTQLSVL.

The rearrangement links TRBV12-3 or TRBV12-4 to TRBJ1-1; D gene ambiguous. The CDR3 has 12 residues. V dropped 10 bases and J dropped 0 bases, with 9 bases sitting between them. The DNA for the CDR3 is TGTGCCAAACGGCATGTGAACACTGAAGCTTTCTTT. This codes for CAKRHVNTEAFF.

V is TRBV20-1 and J is TRBJ2-7; TRBD2 agrees at 9 bases. The CDR3 totals 15 residues. The V gene end was trimmed by 4 bases and the J gene end by 2 bases; junction bases not matched to a gene: 9. Germline-derived CDR1 and CDR2 are DFQATT and SNEGSKA (reference sequence). The CDR3 region is CSAKPWIAGAYEQYF. The CDR3 nucleotides are TGCAGTGCTAAGCCATGGATAGCGGGAGCCTACGAGCAGTACTTC.

In its sample, this clonotype was seen a few times. The chain links TRBV28 to TRBJ2-5; the D call may be TRBD1 or TRBD2 (5 bases each). The CDR3 is made up of 15 amino acids. Germline V CDR1 and CDR2: MDHEN, SYDVKM. The V gene lost 6 bases and the J gene lost 2 bases, with 16 bases spanning the gap. Here the CDR3 DNA reads TGTGCCAGCAGCCCGGTCCGAGGGGTACAAGAGACCCAGTACTTC. It specifies CASSPVRGVQETQYF.

Worth noting for this clonotype: The conserved phenylalanine or tryptophan normally closing the CDR3 is absent here, so this likely arose from a read error. The rearrangement joins TRBV30 to TRBJ1-1; 7 nucleotides agree with TRBD1. This CDR3 is 12 amino acids long. Losses at the gene ends were 4 bases for V and 3 bases for J; bases not matched to a gene: 2. Per the germline V gene, CDR1 is GTSNPN and CDR2 is SVGIG (reference sequence). The CDR3 region has the DNA TGTGCCTGGAACAGGGGCTACACTGAAGCTTTCTCT. Its translation is CAWNRGYTEAFS.

On this clonotype: A read error may account for a junction end that differs from germline. The chain carries TRBV5-1 and TRBJ2-3; D is possibly TRBD2 (6 bases). In germline, CDR1 is SGHRS, CDR2 YFSETQ. This CDR3 is built from 14 residues. CDR3 nucleotides: TGCACCAGCAGCTTGGAGGGGATGACAGATGCGCAGTATTTT. Its protein product is CTSSLEGMTDAQYF.

This clonotype was detected ten times or more. V is TRBV7-3 and J is TRBJ2-6, with 7 bases that match TRBD2. The CDR3 runs to 15 residues. CDR1 SGHTA and CDR2 FQGTGA come from the germline V gene. Unmatched junction bases numbered 1, after V lost 3 bases and J lost 2 bases. Here the CDR3 DNA reads TGTGCCAGCAGCTTTACTAGCGCTGGGGCCAACGTCCTGACTTTC. It encodes CASSFTSAGANVLTF.

Turning to this clonotype: The CDR3 carries no conserved terminal phenylalanine or tryptophan, so it likely arises from a read error. The CDR3 reads CARTGTSHGELFL. CDR3 in DNA: TGTGCCAGGACCGGGACTAGCCACGGGGAGCTGTTTCTT. This chain uses TRBV6-2 or TRBV6-3 with TRBJ2-2; 9 nucleotides align to TRBD2. With V trimmed by 9 bases and J by 7 bases, 6 bases remained unmatched. This CDR3 has 13 amino acids. Looked up from germline, CDR1 is MNHEY and CDR2 is SVGEGT.

This clonotype was observed a handful of times. J is TRBJ2-3 and V is TRBV30; D could derive from TRBD1 or TRBD2 (5 bases each). Trimming cost V 8 bases and J 2 bases, with 14 bases left between them. CDR3 length equals 13 residues. The germline V gene has CDR1 GTSNPN and CDR2 SVGIG (reference sequence). The CDR3 nucleotides are TGTGCCCGGGGTGAGGGGAACACAGATACGCAGTATTTT. This sequence encodes CARGEGNTDTQYF.

Turning to this clonotype: The junction differs from germline at one of its ends, possibly a read error. The chain links TRBV10-3 to TRBJ2-1; D is perhaps TRBD1 (5 bases). The CDR3 covers 11 residues. Germline CDR1 reads ENHRY; CDR2 reads SYGVKD. The CDR3 coding sequence is TGCGCCATCAGTGAGGACAATGAGCAGTTCTTT. It codes for CAISEDNEQFF.

CDR3 DNA: TGTGCCAGCAGCCGCAACCTAGGAGATACGCAGTATTTT. Protein product: CASSRNLGDTQYF. The rearrangement links TRBV11-2 to TRBJ2-3, with unresolved D. V lost 5 bases to trimming and J lost 5 bases, with 11 bases between them. Germline CDR1 is SGHAT and CDR2 is FQNNGV. The CDR3 contains 13 residues.

This clonotype was seen a few times. A read error may account for a junction end that differs from germline. The rearrangement joins TRBV20-1 to TRBJ2-5; 9 positions match TRBD2. Per the germline V gene, CDR1 is DFQATT and CDR2 is SNEGSKA (reference sequence). CDR3 length equals 15 residues. The CDR3, as DNA: TGCAGAGCCTTTAGGAGGGGGACTAGCAAAGAGACTCAGTACTTC. This gives the protein CRAFRRGTSKETQYF.

Details on this clonotype: The junction and the germline gene differ at one end; a read error may be behind it. The chain has TRBV20-1 and TRBJ1-1; no reliable D call. This CDR3 region has 8 residues. Germline CDR1 reads DFQATT; CDR2 reads SNEGSKA (reference sequence). The CDR3 DNA sequence: TGCAGTGCTAGAGATAGGGTGTGG. Protein product: CSARDRVW.

Points on this clonotype: The CDR3 ends on some other residue instead of the conserved phenylalanine or tryptophan, so this is likely a read error. CDR3 protein: CSAREGTSEGYEQYS. CDR3 bases: TGTAGTGCTAGAGAAGGGACTTCGGAGGGTTATGAGCAGTACTCC. V gene TRBV20-1 combines with J gene TRBJ2-7, with D perhaps matching TRBD2 (6 bases). Germline V lookup: CDR1 DFQATT, CDR2 SNEGSKA (reference sequence). The CDR3 totals 15 residues.

This clonotype was counted at least ten times. The chain links TRBV5-1 to TRBJ2-2, with unresolved D. V lost 1 base, J lost 2 bases, and 9 bases lay in between. Germline V gives CDR1 SGHRS, CDR2 YFSETQ. The CDR3 sequence is 15 residues long. The chain's CDR3 is CASSLFQVNTGELFF. The CDR3 DNA follows: TGCGCCAGCAGCTTGTTCCAGGTTAACACCGGGGAGCTGTTTTTT. Using reference TRBV5-1 and TRBJ2-2 for the parts outside the CDR3, the full variable domain is KAGVTQTPRYLIKTRGQQVTLSCSPISGHRSVSWYQQTPGQGLQFLFEYFSETQRNKGNFPGRFSGRQFSNSRSEMNVSTLELGDSALYLCASSLFQVNTGELFFGEGSRLTVL.

This clonotype was seen repeatedly, ten times or more. V usage is TRBV7-3 and J usage is TRBJ2-1; a possible D gene is TRBD2 (6 bases). The CDR3 totals 13 residues. Germline CDR1 is SGHTA and CDR2 is FQGTGA. V was pared by 3 bases and J by 9 bases, with 12 bases between. The CDR3 nucleotides are TGTGCCAGCAGCTTTGGGACTCGCGGTGAGCAGTTCTTC. As protein: CASSFGTRGEQFF.

The chain has TRBV5-6 and TRBJ2-1; D unclear. The V end lost 4 bases, the J end lost 0 bases, and 14 bases lay between the germline ends. This CDR3 has 16 residues. From germline, CDR1 is SGHDT and CDR2 YYEEEE. CDR3 DNA sequence: TGTGCCAGCAGCCCGGTTAACGGTGGCTCCTACAATGAGCAGTTCTTC. Encoded protein: CASSPVNGGSYNEQFF.

The chain combines TRBV5-6 with TRBJ2-5; D is perhaps TRBD1 (6 bases). V dropped 0 bases and J dropped 5 bases, with 14 bases sitting between them. CDR3 length: 15 amino acids. Germline lookup yields CDR1 SGHDT and CDR2 YYEEEE. The CDR3 protein is CASSLELGAMETQYF. The CDR3, as DNA: TGTGCCAGCAGCTTGGAGCTGGGGGCGATGGAGACCCAGTACTTC.

On this clonotype itself: At one of its ends the junction is not consistent with the germline gene, which may arise from a read error. This chain links TRBV10-2 with TRBJ1-3; D is unresolved. CDR1 and CDR2 from the germline V gene are WSHSY and SAAADI. The CDR3 spans 14 residues. The CDR3 DNA is TGCGCCAGCAGTTTGGGTACCGCTGGAAACACCATATATTTC. Its translation is CASSLGTAGNTIYF.